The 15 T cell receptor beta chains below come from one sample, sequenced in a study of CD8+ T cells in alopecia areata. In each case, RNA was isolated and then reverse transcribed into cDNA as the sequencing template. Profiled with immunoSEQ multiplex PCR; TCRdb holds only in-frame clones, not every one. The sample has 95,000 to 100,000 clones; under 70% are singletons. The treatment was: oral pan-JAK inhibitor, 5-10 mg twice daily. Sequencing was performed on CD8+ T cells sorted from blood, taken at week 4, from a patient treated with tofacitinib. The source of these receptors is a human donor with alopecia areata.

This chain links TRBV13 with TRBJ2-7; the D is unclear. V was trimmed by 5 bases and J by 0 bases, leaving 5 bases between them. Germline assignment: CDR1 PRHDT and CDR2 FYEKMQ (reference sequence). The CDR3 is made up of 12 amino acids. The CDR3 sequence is CASSRSSYEQYF. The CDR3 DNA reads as TGTGCCAGCAGCCGCAGCTCCTACGAGCAGTACTTC.

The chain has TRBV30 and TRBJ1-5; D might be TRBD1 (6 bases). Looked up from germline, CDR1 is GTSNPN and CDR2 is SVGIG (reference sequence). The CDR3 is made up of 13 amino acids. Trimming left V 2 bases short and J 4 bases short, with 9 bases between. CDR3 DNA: TGTGCCTGGAGTATAGGACAGAATCAGCCCCAGCATTTT. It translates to CAWSIGQNQPQHF. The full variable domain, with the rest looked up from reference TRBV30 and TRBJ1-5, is SQTIHQWPATLVQPVGSPLSLECTVEGTSNPNLYWYRQAAGRGLQLLFYSVGIGQISSEVPQNLSASRPQDRQFILSSKKLLLSDSGFYLCAWSIGQNQPQHFGDGTRLSIL.

CDR3 residues: CAWTSGSIPDTQYF. The CDR3 DNA is TGTGCCTGGACTAGCGGGAGCATCCCAGATACGCAGTATTTT. This chain joins TRBV30 and TRBJ2-3; 10 bases agree with TRBD2. The CDR3 is made up of 14 amino acids. The V gene end was trimmed by 4 bases and the J gene end by 4 bases; junction bases not matched to a gene: 5. Germline CDR1 reads GTSNPN; CDR2 reads SVGIG (reference sequence).

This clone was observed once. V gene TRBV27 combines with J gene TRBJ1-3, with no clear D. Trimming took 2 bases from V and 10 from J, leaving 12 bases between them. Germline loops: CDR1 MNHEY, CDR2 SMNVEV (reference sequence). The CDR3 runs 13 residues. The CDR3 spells CASSLTVGGTIYF. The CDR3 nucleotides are TGTGCCAGCAGTTTAACCGTCGGAGGGACCATATATTTT.

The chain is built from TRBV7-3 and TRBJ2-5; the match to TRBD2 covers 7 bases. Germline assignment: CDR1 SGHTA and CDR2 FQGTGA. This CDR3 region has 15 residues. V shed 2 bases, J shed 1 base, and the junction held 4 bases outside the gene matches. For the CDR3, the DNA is TGTGCCAGCAGCTTAGGGGGGACTATCCAAGAGACCCAGTACTTC. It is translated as CASSLGGTIQETQYF. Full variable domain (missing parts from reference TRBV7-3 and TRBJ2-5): GAGVSQTPSNKVTEKGKYVELRCDPISGHTALYWYRQSLGQGPEFLIYFQGTGAADDSGLPNDRFFAVRPEGSVSTLKIQRTERGDSAVYLCASSLGGTIQETQYFGPGTRLLVL.

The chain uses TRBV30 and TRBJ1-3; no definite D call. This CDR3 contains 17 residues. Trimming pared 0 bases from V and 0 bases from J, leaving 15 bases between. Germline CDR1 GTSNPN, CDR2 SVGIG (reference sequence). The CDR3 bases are TGTGCCTGGAGTGTAGTGGTCCGCTATCCCTCTGGAAACACCATATATTTT. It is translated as CAWSVVVRYPSGNTIYF.

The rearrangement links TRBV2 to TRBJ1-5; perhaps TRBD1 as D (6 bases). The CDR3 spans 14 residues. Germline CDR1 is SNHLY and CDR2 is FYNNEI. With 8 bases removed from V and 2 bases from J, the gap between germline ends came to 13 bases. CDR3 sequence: CASGWTVGNQPQHF. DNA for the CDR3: TGTGCCAGCGGGTGGACAGTCGGCAATCAGCCCCAGCATTTT.

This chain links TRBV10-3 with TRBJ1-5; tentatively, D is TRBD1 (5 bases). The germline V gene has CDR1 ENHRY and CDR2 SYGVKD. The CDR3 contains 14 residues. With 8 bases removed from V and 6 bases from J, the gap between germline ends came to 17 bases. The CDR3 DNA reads TGTGCCATCGGGGCTGCGCAGGGTCGTCAGCCCCAGCATTTT. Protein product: CAIGAAQGRQPQHF.

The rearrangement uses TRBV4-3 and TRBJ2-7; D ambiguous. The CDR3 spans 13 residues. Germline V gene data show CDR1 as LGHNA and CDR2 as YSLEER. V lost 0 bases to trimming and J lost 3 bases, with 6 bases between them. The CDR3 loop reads CASSQDWGYEQYF. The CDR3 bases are TGCGCCAGCAGCCAAGATTGGGGCTACGAGCAGTACTTC.

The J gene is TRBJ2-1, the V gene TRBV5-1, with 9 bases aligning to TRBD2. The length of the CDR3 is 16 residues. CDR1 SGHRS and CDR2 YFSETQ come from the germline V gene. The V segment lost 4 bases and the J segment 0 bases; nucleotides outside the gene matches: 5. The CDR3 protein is CASSAIAGASYNEQFF. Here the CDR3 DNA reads TGCGCCAGCAGCGCCATAGCGGGGGCCTCCTACAATGAGCAGTTCTTC.

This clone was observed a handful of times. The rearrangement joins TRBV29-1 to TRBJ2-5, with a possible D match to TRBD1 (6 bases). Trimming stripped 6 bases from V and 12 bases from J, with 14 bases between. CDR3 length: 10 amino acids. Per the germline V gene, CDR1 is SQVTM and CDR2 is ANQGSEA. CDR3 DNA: TGCAGCGTATCGACAGGCTCAAAGTACTTC. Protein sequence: CSVSTGSKYF.

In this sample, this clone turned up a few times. The CDR3 is CSVGGIYGYTF. DNA of the CDR3: TGCAGCGTTGGGGGAATCTATGGCTACACCTTC. J is TRBJ1-2 and V is TRBV29-1; D remains unclear. The V and J ends lost 4 bases and 4 bases respectively, with 7 bases between them. The CDR3 sequence is 11 residues long. Germline V lookup: CDR1 SQVTM, CDR2 ANQGSEA.

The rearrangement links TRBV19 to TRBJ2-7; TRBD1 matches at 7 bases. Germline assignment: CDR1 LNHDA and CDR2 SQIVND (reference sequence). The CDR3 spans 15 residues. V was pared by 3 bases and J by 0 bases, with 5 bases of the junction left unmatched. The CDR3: CASSIETGSSYEQYF. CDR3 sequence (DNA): TGTGCCAGTAGTATCGAGACAGGGAGCTCCTACGAGCAGTACTTC.

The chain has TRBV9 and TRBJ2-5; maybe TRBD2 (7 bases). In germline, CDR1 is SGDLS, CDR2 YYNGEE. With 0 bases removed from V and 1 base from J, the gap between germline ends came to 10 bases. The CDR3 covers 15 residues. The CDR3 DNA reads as TGTGCCAGCAGCGTAGAGGGGGGGAGCCAAGAGACCCAGTACTTC. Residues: CASSVEGGSQETQYF.

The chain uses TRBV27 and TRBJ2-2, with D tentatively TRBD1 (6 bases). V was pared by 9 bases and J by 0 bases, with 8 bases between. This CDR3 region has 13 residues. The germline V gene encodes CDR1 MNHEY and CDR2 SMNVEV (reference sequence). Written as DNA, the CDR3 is TGTGCCAGTCAGGGGACGAACACCGGGGAGCTGTTTTTT. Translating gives CASQGTNTGELFF.